This paragraph covers one TCR beta chain sequence. The antigen remains unidentified. Sequencing used cDNA as its template, made by extracting RNA and reverse transcribing it. TCRdb keeps only in-frame clones here, not all; method: immunoSEQ multiplex PCR. The sample has 150,000 to 200,000 clones, around 58% seen once. The sample belongs to a study of CD8+ T cells in alopecia areata. Study-wide background: Treated patients were given 5 to 10 mg oral tofacitinib twice daily. Study-level findings and limits: Links between baseline CD8+ expansion and response need larger treated cohorts.

Germline V CDR1 and CDR2: MGHRA, YSYEKL. The CDR3 extends over 15 amino acids. V lost 1 base and J lost 5, with 12 bases in between. Treatment given: oral pan-JAK inhibitor, 5-10 mg twice daily. Samples from alopecia areata patients were lesional scalp punch biopsies and peripheral blood. This TCR was sampled from a human donor with alopecia areata. The material was CD8+ T cells sorted from blood, obtained at week 24, from a patient treated with tofacitinib. V and J are TRBV4-1 and TRBJ2-1, with D uncertain. Written as DNA, the CDR3 is TGCGCCAGCAGCCAAGTCACCGTTGGTAACAATGAGCAGTTCTTC. Translated, it gives CASSQVTVGNNEQFF.